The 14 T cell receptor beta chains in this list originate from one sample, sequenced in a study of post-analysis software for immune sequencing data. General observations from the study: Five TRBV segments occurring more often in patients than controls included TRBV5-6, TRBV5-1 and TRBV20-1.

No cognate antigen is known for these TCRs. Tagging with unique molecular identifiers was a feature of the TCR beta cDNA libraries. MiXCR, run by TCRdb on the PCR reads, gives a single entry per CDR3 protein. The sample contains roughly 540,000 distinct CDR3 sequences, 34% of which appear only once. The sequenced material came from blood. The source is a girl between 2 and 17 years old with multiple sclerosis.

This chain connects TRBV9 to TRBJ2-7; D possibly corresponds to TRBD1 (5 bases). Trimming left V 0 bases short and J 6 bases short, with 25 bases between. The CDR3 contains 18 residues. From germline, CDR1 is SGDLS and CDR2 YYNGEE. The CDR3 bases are TGTGCCAGCAGCGTAGAAACCCCACTCCGACAGTCTTTGGGCGAGCAGTACTTC. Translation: CASSVETPLRQSLGEQYF.

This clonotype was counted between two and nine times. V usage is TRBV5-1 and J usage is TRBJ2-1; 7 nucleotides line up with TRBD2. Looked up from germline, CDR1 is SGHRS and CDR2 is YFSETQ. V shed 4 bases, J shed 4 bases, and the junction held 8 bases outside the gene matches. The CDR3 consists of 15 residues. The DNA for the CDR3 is TGCGCCAGCAGCCCGCTCCGGGGGGTTTACAATGAGCAGTTCTTC. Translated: CASSPLRGVYNEQFF.

The CDR3 DNA reads TGTGCCAGCAGTTTAGCCAGAGAAGAGCAGTTCTTC. This sequence encodes CASSLAREEQFF. The chain couples TRBV12-3 or TRBV12-4 to TRBJ2-1; no reliable D call. V shed 0 bases and J shed 10 bases, with 7 bases lying between them. The CDR3 is made up of 12 amino acids.

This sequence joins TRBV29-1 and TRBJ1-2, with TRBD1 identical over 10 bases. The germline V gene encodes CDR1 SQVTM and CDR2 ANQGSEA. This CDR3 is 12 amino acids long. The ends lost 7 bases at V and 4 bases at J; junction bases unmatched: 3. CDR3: CSGGQGSYGYTF. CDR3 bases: TGCAGCGGGGGACAGGGGAGCTATGGCTACACCTTC.

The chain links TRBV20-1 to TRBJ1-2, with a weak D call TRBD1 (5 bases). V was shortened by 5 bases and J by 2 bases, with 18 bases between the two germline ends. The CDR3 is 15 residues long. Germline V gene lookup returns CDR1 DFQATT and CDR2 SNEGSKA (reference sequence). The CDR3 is CSAYWGNDPNYGYTF. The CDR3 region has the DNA TGCAGTGCTTACTGGGGGAATGACCCGAACTATGGCTACACCTTC.

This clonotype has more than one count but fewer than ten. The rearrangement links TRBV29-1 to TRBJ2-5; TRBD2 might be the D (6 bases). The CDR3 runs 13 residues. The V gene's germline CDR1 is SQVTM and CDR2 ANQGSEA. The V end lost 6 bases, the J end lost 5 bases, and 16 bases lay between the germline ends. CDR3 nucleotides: TGCAGCGTCCCCAGGGTGGGGGGTGAGACCCAGTACTTC. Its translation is CSVPRVGGETQYF.

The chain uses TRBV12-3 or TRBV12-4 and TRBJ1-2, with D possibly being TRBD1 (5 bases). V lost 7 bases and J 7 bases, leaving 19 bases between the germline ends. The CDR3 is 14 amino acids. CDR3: CASTPQGVGPGYTF. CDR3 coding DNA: TGTGCCAGCACCCCTCAAGGGGTAGGTCCTGGCTACACCTTC.

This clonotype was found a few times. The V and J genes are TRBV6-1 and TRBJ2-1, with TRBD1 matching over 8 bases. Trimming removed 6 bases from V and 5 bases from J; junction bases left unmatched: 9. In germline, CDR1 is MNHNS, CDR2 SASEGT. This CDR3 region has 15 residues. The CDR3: CASSGQGQVDNEQFF. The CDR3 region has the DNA TGTGCCAGCAGCGGCCAGGGACAGGTCGACAATGAGCAGTTCTTC.

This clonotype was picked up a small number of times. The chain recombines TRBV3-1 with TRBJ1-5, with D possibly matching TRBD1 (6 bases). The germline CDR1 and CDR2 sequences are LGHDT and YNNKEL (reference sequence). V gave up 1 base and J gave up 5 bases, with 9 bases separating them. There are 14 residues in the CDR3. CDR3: CASSQGYRDQPQHF. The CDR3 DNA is TGTGCCAGCAGCCAAGGTTACAGGGATCAGCCCCAGCATTTT.

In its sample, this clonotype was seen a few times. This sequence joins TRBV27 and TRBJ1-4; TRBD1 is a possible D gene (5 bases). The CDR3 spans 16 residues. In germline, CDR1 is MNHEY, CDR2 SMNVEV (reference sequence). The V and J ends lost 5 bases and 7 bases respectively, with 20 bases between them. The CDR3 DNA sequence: TGTGCCAGCAGTCCAAGGGTCGGGGACCTTGGTGAAAAACTGTTTTTT. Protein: CASSPRVGDLGEKLFF.

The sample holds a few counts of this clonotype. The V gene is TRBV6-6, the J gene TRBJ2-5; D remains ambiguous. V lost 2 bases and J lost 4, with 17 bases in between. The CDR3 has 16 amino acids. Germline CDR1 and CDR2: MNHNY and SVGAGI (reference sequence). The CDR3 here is CASSYSQDSRVETQYF. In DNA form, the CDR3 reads TGTGCCAGCAGTTACAGCCAGGATTCGCGTGTAGAGACCCAGTACTTC.

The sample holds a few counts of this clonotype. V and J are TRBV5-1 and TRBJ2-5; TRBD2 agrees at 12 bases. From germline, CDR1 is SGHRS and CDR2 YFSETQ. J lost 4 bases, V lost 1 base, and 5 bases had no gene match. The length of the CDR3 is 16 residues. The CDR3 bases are TGCGCCAGCAGCTTGTCCCAACTAGCGGGGGGAGAGACCCAGTACTTC. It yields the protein CASSLSQLAGGETQYF.

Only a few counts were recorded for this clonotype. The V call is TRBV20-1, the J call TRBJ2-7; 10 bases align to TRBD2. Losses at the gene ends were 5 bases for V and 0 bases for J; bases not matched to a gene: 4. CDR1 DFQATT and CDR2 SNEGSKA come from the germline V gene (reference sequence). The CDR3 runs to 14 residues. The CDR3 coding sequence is TGCAGTGCTCTAGCGGGGGCCTACTCCTACGAGCAGTACTTC. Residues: CSALAGAYSYEQYF.

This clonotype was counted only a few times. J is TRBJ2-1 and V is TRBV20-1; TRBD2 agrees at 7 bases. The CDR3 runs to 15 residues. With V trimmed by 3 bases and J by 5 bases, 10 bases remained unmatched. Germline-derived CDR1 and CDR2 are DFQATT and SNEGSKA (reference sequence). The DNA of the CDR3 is TGCAGTGCTAGGGATCTGGGACTAATCAACAATGAGCAGTTCTTC. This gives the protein CSARDLGLINNEQFF.